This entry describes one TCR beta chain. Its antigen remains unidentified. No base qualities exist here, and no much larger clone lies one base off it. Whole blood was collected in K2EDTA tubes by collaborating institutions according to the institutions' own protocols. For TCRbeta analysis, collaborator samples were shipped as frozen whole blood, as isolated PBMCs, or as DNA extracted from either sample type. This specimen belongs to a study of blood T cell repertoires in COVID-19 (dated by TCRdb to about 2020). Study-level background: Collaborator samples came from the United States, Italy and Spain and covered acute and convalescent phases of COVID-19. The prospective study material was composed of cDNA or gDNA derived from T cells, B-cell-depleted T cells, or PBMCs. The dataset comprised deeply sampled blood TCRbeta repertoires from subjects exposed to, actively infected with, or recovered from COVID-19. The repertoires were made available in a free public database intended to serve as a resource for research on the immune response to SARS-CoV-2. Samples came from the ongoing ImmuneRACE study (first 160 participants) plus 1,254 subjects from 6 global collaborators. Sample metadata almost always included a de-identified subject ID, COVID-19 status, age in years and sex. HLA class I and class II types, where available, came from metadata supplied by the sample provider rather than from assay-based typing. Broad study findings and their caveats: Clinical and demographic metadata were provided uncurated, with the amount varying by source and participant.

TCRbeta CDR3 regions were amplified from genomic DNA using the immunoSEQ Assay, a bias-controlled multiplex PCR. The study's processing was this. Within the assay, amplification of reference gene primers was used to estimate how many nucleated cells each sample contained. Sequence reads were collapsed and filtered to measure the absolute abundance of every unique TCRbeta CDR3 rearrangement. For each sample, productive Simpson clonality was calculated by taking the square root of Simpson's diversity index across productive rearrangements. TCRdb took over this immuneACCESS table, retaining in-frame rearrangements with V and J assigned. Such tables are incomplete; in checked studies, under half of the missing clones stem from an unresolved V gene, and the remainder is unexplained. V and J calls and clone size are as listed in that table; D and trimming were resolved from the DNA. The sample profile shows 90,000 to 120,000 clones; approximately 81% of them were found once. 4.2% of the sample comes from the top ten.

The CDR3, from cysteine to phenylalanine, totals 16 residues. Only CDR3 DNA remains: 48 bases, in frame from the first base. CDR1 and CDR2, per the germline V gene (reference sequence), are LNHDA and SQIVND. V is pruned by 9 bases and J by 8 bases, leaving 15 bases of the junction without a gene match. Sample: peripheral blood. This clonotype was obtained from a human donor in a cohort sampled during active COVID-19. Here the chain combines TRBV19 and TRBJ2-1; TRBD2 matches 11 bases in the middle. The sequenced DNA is TGTGCCAGGGCCCCGGGACTAGCGGCATGTCGTCATGAGCAGTTCTTC. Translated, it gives CARAPGLAACRHEQFF.